This T cell receptor (beta chain) derives from a study of blood T cells in healthy people across ages. Peripheral blood from each donor was collected in a volume of ten milliliters. Using a J-beta primer mix together with a sample-barcoded 5' primer, a second PCR was run for about 6 to 12 cycles. Each of the samples gave a minimum of 2.5 million paired-end reads that contained CDR3. TCRdb recomputed calls from the 5' RACE reads with MiXCR, one row per CDR3 protein. The sample includes 1.5 million to 2 million distinct CDR3 sequences, approximately 30% of them seen just once. Sample: blood. The TCR comes from a young woman in good health.

CDR3 coding DNA: TGTGCCAGCGGACGGGAGTGGAAGCCCTACGAGCAGTACTTC. It is translated as CASGREWKPYEQYF. The chain is built from TRBV6-5 and TRBJ2-7, with D possibly matching TRBD2 (6 bases). The V end was cut by 8 bases, the J end by 2 bases, with 16 bases between. Per the germline V gene, CDR1 is MNHEY and CDR2 is SVGAGI. CDR3 size: 14 residues.